This entry features one TCR beta chain sequence. Its target is unknown. At one of its ends the junction is not consistent with the germline gene, which may arise from a read error. The CDR3 runs 17 residues. Germline V gene data show CDR1 as MNHEY and CDR2 as SVGAGI. The library came from three nested PCR rounds adapted from ARM-PCR protocols. TCRdb called the multiplex PCR reads again in MiXCR, with one record for every CDR3 protein. The sample lists about 93,000 distinct CDR3 sequences; approximately 70% were seen once. The template was RNA from unsorted bulk tissue. The sample originates from a study of tumor and adjacent non-tumor tissue in lung cancer. Turning to the study itself: Each sample yielded millions of productive TCRbeta reads on average.

General study results and limits: Shorter survival was associated with higher TCR diversity in tumors.

The TCR was taken from a man in his sixties with non-small cell lung cancer. Material for sequencing was lung tumor tissue. V is TRBV6-5 and J is TRBJ1-1, with D possibly being TRBD1 (6 bases). The CDR3 DNA reads as TGTGCCAGCAGCCAAACCATTGGGGGGGCTTTGGGCATTGAAGCCTTCTTT. Translated, it gives CASSQTIGGALGIEAFF.